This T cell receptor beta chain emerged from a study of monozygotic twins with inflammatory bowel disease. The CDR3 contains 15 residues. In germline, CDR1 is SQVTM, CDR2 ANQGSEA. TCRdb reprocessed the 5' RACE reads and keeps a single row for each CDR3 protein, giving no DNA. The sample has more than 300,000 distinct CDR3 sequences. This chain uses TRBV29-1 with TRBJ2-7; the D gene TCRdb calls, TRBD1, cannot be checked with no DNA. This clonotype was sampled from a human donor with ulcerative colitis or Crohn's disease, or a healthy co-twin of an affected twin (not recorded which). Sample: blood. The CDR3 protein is CSVEESYGGNYEQYF.